This T cell receptor beta chain was recorded in a study of blood T cells in healthy people across ages. Whole-study findings and limits: CMV infection status of these donors was not known.

Looked up from germline, CDR1 is KGHSH and CDR2 is LQKENI. Trimming pared 3 bases from V and 5 bases from J, leaving 10 bases between. The CDR3 sequence is 13 residues long. Every sample had a minimum of 6 million PBMCs isolated. With respect to this clonotype: Its antigen remains unidentified.

The use of a sample-barcoded 5' primer and a J-beta primer mix characterized a second PCR of about 7 to 12 cycles. Tags on each cDNA molecule came from a template-switch adaptor with 12 random nucleotides. Sequencing yielded, for each sample, at least 2.5 million paired-end reads carrying CDR3. Via MiXCR, TCRdb re-called the 5' RACE reads, giving one row per CDR3 protein. The profile shows over 700,000 distinct CDR3 sequences, roughly 50% of them singletons. This sequence joins TRBV18 and TRBJ1-1; no clear D gene. The TCR was taken from a man older than 75 in good health. Sequencing was performed on blood. CDR3 nucleotide sequence: TGTGCCAGCTCACCTTCTTCGTATACTGAAGCTTTCTTT. As protein: CASSPSSYTEAFF. Combining the CDR3 with reference TRBV18 and TRBJ1-1 gives the whole variable domain NAGVMQNPRHLVRRRGQEARLRCSPMKGHSHVYWYRQLPEEGLKFMVYLQKENIIDESGMPKERFSAEFPKEGPSILRIQQVVRGDSAAYFCASSPSSYTEAFFGQGTRLTVV.